This T cell receptor beta chain was documented in a study of T cell changes during pregnancy in multiple sclerosis. The CDR3 totals 16 residues. From germline, CDR1 is MNHEY and CDR2 SVGAGI. This table comes from immunoSEQ multiplex PCR, and its TCRdb copy is limited to in-frame clones, with some not included. The sample includes some 120,000 clones, under 95% of them seen just once. Of note for this clone: A junction end diverges from the germline sequence, so it may reflect a read error.

Sequences were derived from peripheral blood, sampled before pregnancy. The TCR comes from a female donor with multiple sclerosis, enrolled in a pregnancy study. The chain uses TRBV6-5 and TRBJ1-3; TRBD1 aligns across 9 bases. CDR3 loop: CASSHSTGGTGNTIYF. CDR3 nucleotide sequence: TGTGCCAGCAGTCACTCGACAGGGGGAACTGGAAACACCATATATTTT.